The table lists the clone carrying this T cell receptor beta chain with a count of one. In germline, CDR1 is MNHEY, CDR2 SMNVEV (reference sequence). The V and J ends lost 8 bases and 1 base, in that order; junction bases with no gene match: 10. The CDR3 length is 15 residues. Clones were sequenced by immunoSEQ multiplex PCR, and TCRdb holds only the in-frame ones, with some missing. The sample holds approximately 290,000 clones; approximately 83% are singletons and the top ten take 4.3%. These data are taken from a study of blood T cell repertoires in COVID-19. Study-level background: The samples span acute and convalescent COVID-19 from the United States, Italy and Spain.

The chain uses TRBV27 and TRBJ2-7; 8 nucleotides match TRBD1. The sample was PBMCs or T cells enriched from blood (not recorded which). This receptor was obtained from a woman aged 25 to 39 who had recovered from COVID-19. The CDR3 DNA follows: TGTGCCAGCCGACCAACCACAGGGGGATCCTACGAGCAGTACTTC. Protein product: CASRPTTGGSYEQYF.